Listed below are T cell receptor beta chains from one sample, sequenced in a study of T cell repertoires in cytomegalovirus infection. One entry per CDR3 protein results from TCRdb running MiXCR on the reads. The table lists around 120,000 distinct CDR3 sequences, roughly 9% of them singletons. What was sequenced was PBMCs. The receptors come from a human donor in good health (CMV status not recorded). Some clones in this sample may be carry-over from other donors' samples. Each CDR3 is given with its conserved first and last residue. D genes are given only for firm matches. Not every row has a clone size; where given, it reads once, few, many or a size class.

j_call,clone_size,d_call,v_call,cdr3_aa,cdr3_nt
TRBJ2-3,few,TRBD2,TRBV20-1,CSARDQALAGGVTDTQYF,TGCAGTGCTAGAGATCAGGCCTTAGCGGGAGGCGTCACAGATACGCAGTATTTT
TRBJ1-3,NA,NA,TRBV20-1,CSALASLGRGNTIYF,TGCAGTGCCCTCGCGTCCCTCGGCAGAGGAAACACCATATATTTT
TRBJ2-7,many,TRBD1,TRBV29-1,CSVEVRDRVAYEQYF,TGCAGCGTTGAAGTGCGGGACAGGGTGGCCTACGAGCAGTACTTC
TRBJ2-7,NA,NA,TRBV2,CASTLGPGLYEQYF,TGTGCCAGCACCTTGGGCCCGGGGCTCTACGAGCAGTACTTC
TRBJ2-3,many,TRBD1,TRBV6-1,CASSPSQGYSTDTQYF,TGTGCCAGCAGCCCATCACAGGGGTATAGCACAGATACGCAGTATTTT
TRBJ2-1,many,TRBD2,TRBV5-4,CASSLGGAGGSYNEQFF,TGTGCCAGCAGCTTGGGAGGAGCGGGGGGTTCCTACAATGAGCAGTTCTTC
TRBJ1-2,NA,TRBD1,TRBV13,CASSQGTGGLYGYTF,TGTGCCAGCAGCCAGGGGACAGGGGGTCTCTATGGCTACACCTTC
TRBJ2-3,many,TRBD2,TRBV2,CASSEDSGETRKYF,TGTGCCAGCAGTGAAGATAGCGGGGAGACAAGGAAGTATTTT
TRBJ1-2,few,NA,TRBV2,CASFEWGYTF,TGTGCCAGCTTCGAGTGGGGCTACACCTTC
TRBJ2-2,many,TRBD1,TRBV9,CASSADRGNTGELFF,TGTGCCAGCAGTGCAGACAGGGGTAACACCGGGGAGCTGTTTTTT
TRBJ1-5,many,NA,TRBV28,CASSFGHSYSNQPQHF,TGTGCCAGCAGTTTCGGTCACAGCTATAGCAATCAGCCCCAGCATTTT
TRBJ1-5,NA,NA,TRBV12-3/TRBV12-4,CASSKGQLNQPQHF,TGTGCCAGCAGCAAGGGACAACTCAATCAGCCCCAGCATTTT
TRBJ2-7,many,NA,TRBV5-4,CASSVQTVGESYEQYF,TGTGCCAGCAGCGTACAGACAGTGGGGGAGTCCTACGAGCAGTACTTC
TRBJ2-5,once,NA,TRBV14,CASSRLVGRLLQETQYF,TGTGCCAGCAGCCGCTTGGTGGGACGTCTACTCCAAGAGACCCAGTACTTC
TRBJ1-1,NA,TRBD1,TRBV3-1,CASSQRGTGPVGTEAFF,TGTGCCAGCAGCCAACGTGGGACAGGGCCTGTCGGCACTGAAGCTTTCTTT
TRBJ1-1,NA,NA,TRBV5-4,CASIQWGTEAFF,TGTGCCAGCATTCAGTGGGGTACTGAAGCTTTCTTT